These 20 T cell receptor beta chains originate from one sample sequenced in a study of cytotoxic CD8 clonotypes in ibrutinib-treated CLL. Method: immunoSEQ multiplex PCR; TCRdb's copy keeps in-frame clones and lacks some. The sample holds under 40,000 clones, approximately 48% seen once. Specimen: PBMCs, collected before ibrutinib treatment. The receptors come from a human donor with chronic lymphocytic leukemia.

V gene TRBV5-1 combines with J gene TRBJ2-6; a possible D gene is TRBD2 (6 bases). Trimming shortened V by 2 bases and J by 4 bases, and 16 bases separated the two germline ends. Per germline, CDR1 SGHRS and CDR2 YFSETQ. The CDR3 runs 17 residues. CDR3 protein: CASSFTPGALGANVLTF. CDR3 in DNA: TGCGCCAGCAGCTTTACCCCGGGAGCCTTAGGGGCCAACGTCCTGACTTTC. The complete variable domain, with remaining parts taken from reference TRBV5-1 and TRBJ2-6, reads KAGVTQTPRYLIKTRGQQVTLSCSPISGHRSVSWYQQTPGQGLQFLFEYFSETQRNKGNFPGRFSGRQFSNSRSEMNVSTLELGDSALYLCASSFTPGALGANVLTFGAGSRLTVL.

The chain employs TRBV6-6 and TRBJ2-1; the D call may be TRBD1 or TRBD2 (5 bases each). The CDR3 contains 13 residues. V was clipped by 2 bases and J by 8 bases, with 10 bases between them. Germline V CDR1 and CDR2: MNHNY, SVGAGI (reference sequence). The CDR3 DNA sequence: TGTGCCAGCAGTTACCCCGAGGGGTATGAGCAGTTCTTC. Its protein is CASSYPEGYEQFF.

This clone was picked up a small number of times. This chain uses TRBV11-1 with TRBJ1-6; unclear D gene. Between the trimmed V and J ends, which lost 6 bases and 9 bases, there was a span of 9 bases. CDR1 is SGHAT and CDR2 is FQDESV in the germline V gene (reference sequence). The CDR3 is 12 residues long. CDR3 coding DNA: TGTGCCAGCAGTCGGGAGGGTTCACCCCTCCACTTT. This encodes CASSREGSPLHF.

This clone was picked up a small number of times. The rearrangement uses TRBV5-6 and TRBJ2-5; D not resolved. There are 11 residues in the CDR3. Germline CDR1 SGHDT, CDR2 YYEEEE. V was trimmed by 4 bases and J by 1 base, leaving 2 bases between them. The CDR3: CASSRQETQYF. The CDR3 region has the DNA TGTGCCAGCAGCCGCCAAGAGACCCAGTACTTC. Looking up the rest from reference TRBV5-6 and TRBJ2-5 gives the full variable domain: DAGVTQSPTHLIKTRGQQVTLRCSPKSGHDTVSWYQQALGQGPQFIFQYYEEEERQRGNFPDRFSGHQFPNYSSELNVNALLLGDSALYLCASSRQETQYFGPGTRLLVL.

The rearrangement uses TRBV5-1 and TRBJ2-3, with D possibly being TRBD2 (5 bases). The V gene lost 2 bases and the J gene lost 7 bases, with 8 bases spanning the gap. CDR3 length equals 12 residues. Germline CDR1 reads SGHRS; CDR2 reads YFSETQ. This CDR3 is CASSFGDNTQYF. CDR3 DNA sequence: TGCGCCAGCAGCTTCGGGGATAATACGCAGTATTTT.

The chain has TRBV7-2 and TRBJ2-5; TRBD2 matches at 16 bases. Trimming at V came to 6 bases and at J to 6 bases, leaving 4 bases not matched to a gene. The CDR3 is made up of 15 amino acids. Germline V gene data show CDR1 as SGHTA and CDR2 as FQGNSA. The CDR3 sequence is CASSSGLAGGQTQYF. The CDR3 DNA is TGTGCCAGCAGTTCGGGACTAGCGGGGGGGCAGACCCAGTACTTC.

The chain carries TRBV7-9 and TRBJ1-1; 8 bases map to TRBD1. Germline CDR1 SEHNR, CDR2 FQNEAQ (reference sequence). This CDR3 is 16 amino acids long. V lost 4 bases, J lost 4 bases, and 11 bases stayed unmatched. CDR3 nucleotides: TGTGCCAGCAGCTCCAGACAGGGGTTGGGGAGCACTGAAGCTTTCTTT. It is translated as CASSSRQGLGSTEAFF.

The chain couples TRBV7-6 to TRBJ2-3; D is unresolved. CDR1 SGHVS and CDR2 FNYEAQ come from the germline V gene. V lost 5 bases to trimming and J lost 6 bases, with 9 bases between them. The CDR3 contains 12 residues. The CDR3 here is CASSHPHDTQYF. Written as DNA, the CDR3 is TGTGCCAGCAGCCATCCTCATGATACGCAGTATTTT.

This clone showed up just a few times. J is TRBJ1-2 and V is TRBV19, with a tentative D call TRBD1 (6 bases). CDR1 and CDR2 from the germline V gene are LNHDA and SQIVND (reference sequence). This CDR3 spans 14 amino acids. V shed 6 bases and J shed 3 bases, with 14 bases lying between them. The CDR3 nucleotides are TGTGCCAGTAGAGACAGGTTCGGAGACTATGGCTACACCTTC. This gives the protein CASRDRFGDYGYTF.

The chain combines TRBV9 with TRBJ2-5; D tentatively fits TRBD1 or TRBD2 (5 bases each). Trimming removed 2 bases at V and 4 bases at J, with 18 bases between. CDR1 SGDLS and CDR2 YYNGEE come from the germline V gene. This CDR3 has 16 residues. In DNA form, the CDR3 reads TGTGCCAGCAGCGTGGGAATCAGGGAGTTAGGAGAGACCCAGTACTTC. Residues: CASSVGIRELGETQYF.

The chain uses TRBV5-1 and TRBJ1-2; unclear D gene. The CDR3 contains 13 residues. The V end lost 0 bases, the J end lost 3 bases, and 6 bases lay between the germline ends. Germline V gene data show CDR1 as SGHRS and CDR2 as YFSETQ. The CDR3 DNA sequence: TGCGCCAGCAGCTTGGGGACCGACTATGGCTACACCTTC. It translates to CASSLGTDYGYTF.

This rearrangement joins TRBV12-5 to TRBJ1-1; D remains ambiguous. CDR3 size: 18 residues. The V end lost 3 bases, the J end lost 0 bases, and 20 bases lay between the germline ends. Germline loops: CDR1 LGHNT, CDR2 FRNRAP. CDR3 DNA: TGTGCTAGTGGTTTTTTTCTAAGCACCCTGGACTTGAACACTGAAGCTTTCTTT. Its protein is CASGFFLSTLDLNTEAFF.

The V and J genes are TRBV18 and TRBJ1-1, with 12 bases matching TRBD1. Trimming at V came to 3 bases and at J to 6 bases, leaving 2 bases not matched to a gene. The CDR3 runs 14 residues. Germline V gives CDR1 KGHSH, CDR2 LQKENI. The CDR3 here is CASSPGQGASEAFF. The CDR3 region has the DNA TGTGCCAGCTCACCGGGACAGGGGGCATCTGAAGCTTTCTTT.

V is TRBV5-6 and J is TRBJ1-6, with 7 bases lining up with TRBD1. The length of the CDR3 is 16 residues. In germline, CDR1 is SGHDT, CDR2 YYEEEE. The J segment lost 10 bases and the V segment lost 0 bases, leaving 10 bases of the junction unmatched. This chain's CDR3 is CASSLERGQGDSPLHF. In DNA, the CDR3 is TGTGCCAGCAGCTTGGAGAGGGGGCAGGGCGACTCACCCCTCCACTTT.

This clone was seen just once. This chain uses TRBV9 with TRBJ1-4, with D possibly matching TRBD1 (6 bases). The CDR3 runs 15 residues. V gave up 4 bases and J gave up 2 bases, with 12 bases separating them. CDR1 is SGDLS and CDR2 is YYNGEE in the germline V gene. The chain's CDR3 is CASSPQGYTNEKLFF. In DNA form, the CDR3 reads TGTGCCAGCAGCCCTCAGGGGTATACTAATGAAAAACTGTTTTTT. Together with reference TRBV9 and TRBJ1-4, the CDR3 gives the full variable domain: DSGVTQTPKHLITATGQRVTLRCSPRSGDLSVYWYQQSLDQGLQFLIQYYNGEERAKGNILERFSAQQFPDLHSELNLSSLELGDSALYFCASSPQGYTNEKLFFGSGTQLSVL.

The chain uses TRBV10-3 and TRBJ2-5; TRBD1 aligns across 11 bases. The CDR3 totals 14 residues. J was trimmed by 3 bases and V by 10 bases; bases with no gene match: 7. Germline assignment: CDR1 ENHRY and CDR2 SYGVKD. CDR3 in DNA: TGTGCCACGCGGGACAGGGGGAACAAAGAGACCCAGTACTTC. Residues: CATRDRGNKETQYF.

This clone qualifies as medium-sized (0.01 to 0.1%). The gene calls are TRBV19 and TRBJ1-2; D is possibly TRBD1 (6 bases). Trimming shortened V by 6 bases and J by 2 bases, and 22 bases separated the two germline ends. CDR3 length equals 17 residues. CDR1 LNHDA and CDR2 SQIVND come from the germline V gene (reference sequence). The CDR3: CASSHITTGRRNYGYTF. As DNA, the CDR3 is TGTGCCAGTAGCCATATTACCACAGGGCGTAGGAACTATGGCTACACCTTC.

This clone appeared a few times. A read error may account for a junction end that differs from germline. This rearrangement joins TRBV7-7 to TRBJ2-7; 7 nucleotides match TRBD2. This CDR3 is built from 14 residues. Germline V gene sequence: CDR1 SSHAT, CDR2 FNYEAQ (reference sequence). The DNA of the CDR3 is TGTGCTAGCAGCTTTGGACTAGGGGCCTACGAGCAGTACTTC. It specifies CASSFGLGAYEQYF.

The rearrangement uses TRBV6-5 and TRBJ1-2, with D perhaps matching TRBD1 (6 bases). There are 13 residues in the CDR3. CDR1 and CDR2 (germline): MNHEY, SVGAGI. Trimming shortened V by 8 bases and J by 3 bases, and 13 bases separated the two germline ends. DNA of the CDR3: TGTGCCAGCCGGAGGGGGGTCGACTATGGCTACACCTTC. It yields the protein CASRRGVDYGYTF.

This chain uses TRBV7-8 with TRBJ2-1; 7 positions agree with TRBD2. The CDR3 length is 16 residues. CDR1 is SGHVS, CDR2 FQNEAQ, per germline. Trimming removed 5 bases from V and 4 bases from J; junction bases left unmatched: 11. CDR3 amino acids: CASSALAGAGYNEQFF. The CDR3 DNA is TGTGCCAGCAGCGCCTTAGCGGGTGCTGGTTACAATGAGCAGTTCTTC.